Shown below are 13 T cell receptor beta chains from a single sample sequenced in a study of graft-versus-host responses after intestinal transplantation (dated by TCRdb to about 2021). Receptors were amplified or captured by the immunoSEQ multiplex PCR assay. TCRdb obtained this table from immuneACCESS and retained in-frame rearrangements with V and J assigned. These tables miss some clones; where compared with another copy, unresolved V genes account for less than half of the shortfall, and the remainder is unexplained. The sample profile shows over 40,000 clones; approximately 88% of them were found once. The top ten clonotypes cover approximately 0.46% of the sample. No antigen has been identified for these receptors. The time point label here, explained by the study, means: cells obtained before transplantation from donor or recipient. This specimen was unstimulated CD4+ T cells sorted from spleen or lymph node cells, taken before transplant. The receptors come from a human donor who was the organ donor for an intestinal transplant.

V and J are TRBV19 and TRBJ2-1, with TRBD1 identical over 8 bases. The ends lost 1 base at V and 7 bases at J; junction bases unmatched: 0. The CDR3 consists of 13 residues. Germline loops: CDR1 LNHDA, CDR2 SQIVND (reference sequence). The CDR3 protein is CASSIGTGNEQFF. CDR3 DNA sequence: TGTGCCAGTAGTATAGGGACAGGGAATGAGCAGTTCTTC.

This chain joins TRBV11-2 and TRBJ2-1; no clear D gene. V was pared by 0 bases and J by 0 bases, with 9 bases between. This CDR3 has 16 residues. Germline V gives CDR1 SGHAT, CDR2 FQNNGV. The CDR3 DNA follows: TGTGCCAGCAGCTTAGACTGGGTCAGCTCCTACAATGAGCAGTTCTTC. The encoded protein is CASSLDWVSSYNEQFF.

Here the CDR3 DNA reads TGCGCCAGCACCGCGGGAGGGGTTCGTGACGAGCAGTACTTC. Its translation: CASTAGGVRDEQYF. The chain joins TRBV5-1 to TRBJ2-5; TRBD2 matches 9 bases. The DNA end favors TRBJ2-7, so the J call may be wrong. Germline V CDR1 and CDR2: SGHRS, YFSETQ. The length of the CDR3 is 14 residues.

V is TRBV7-8 and J is TRBJ1-2; 12 nucleotides match TRBD1. With 4 bases clipped from V and 5 bases from J, the junction kept 8 bases outside the gene matches. Germline CDR1 SGHVS, CDR2 FQNEAQ. The CDR3 is 16 amino acids. The CDR3 coding sequence is TGTGCCAGCAGCTCTTCCGGGACAGGGGGCGGGTATGGCTACACCTTC. It is translated as CASSSSGTGGGYGYTF.

DNA of the CDR3: TGTGCCAGCAGCTTGCCGGGACTAGGGGGCCTCACCGGGGAGCTGTTTTTT. Encoded protein: CASSLPGLGGLTGELFF. This chain uses TRBV5-6 with TRBJ2-2, with a possible D match to TRBD2 (8 bases). Germline V CDR1 and CDR2: SGHDT, YYEEEE. The germline V and J ends were trimmed by 1 base and 4 bases, with 17 bases remaining between them. The CDR3 has 17 residues.

The rearrangement joins TRBV27 to TRBJ1-2; D is ambiguous. From germline, CDR1 is MNHEY and CDR2 SMNVEV (reference sequence). This CDR3 spans 13 amino acids. V was cut by 0 bases and J by 1 base, with 3 bases left in between. The CDR3 bases are TGTGCCAGCAGTTTATCACATAACTATGGCTACACCTTC. This codes for CASSLSHNYGYTF.

The rearrangement links TRBV5-6 to TRBJ1-5, with 8 bases fitting TRBD1. V was pared by 2 bases and J by 0 bases, with 4 bases of the junction left unmatched. The CDR3 runs 16 residues. Germline lookup yields CDR1 SGHDT and CDR2 YYEEEE. CDR3 loop: CASSFGQGTSNQPQHF. CDR3 bases: TGTGCCAGCAGCTTCGGACAGGGCACTAGCAATCAGCCCCAGCATTTT.

This chain connects TRBV19 to TRBJ1-2; 7 nucleotides align to TRBD1. This CDR3 region has 14 residues. V lost 2 bases and J lost 2; bases outside the gene matches: 2. Germline CDR1 reads LNHDA; CDR2 reads SQIVND (reference sequence). CDR3 DNA: TGTGCCAGTAGTATAAACAGGGGAAACTATGGCTACACCTTC. It encodes CASSINRGNYGYTF.

The CDR3 nucleotides read TGTGCCAGCAGCTTCGAAGGGACCCAGTACTTC. Amino acids: CASSFEGTQYF. This chain joins TRBV7-2 and TRBJ2-5; D remains unclear. V was pared by 3 bases and J by 7 bases, with 6 bases between. CDR3 length: 11 amino acids. Germline assignment: CDR1 SGHTA and CDR2 FQGNSA. Full variable domain (missing parts from reference TRBV7-2 and TRBJ2-5): GAGVSQSPSNKVTEKGKDVELRCDPISGHTALYWYRQSLGQGLEFLIYFQGNSAPDKSGLPSDRFSAERTGGSVSTLTIQRTQQEDSAVYLCASSFEGTQYFGPGTRLLVL.

The rearrangement joins TRBV28 to TRBJ2-7; 9 bases map to TRBD1. Germline CDR1 reads MDHEN; CDR2 reads SYDVKM. The CDR3 spans 16 residues. With V trimmed by 8 bases and J by 5 bases, 16 bases remained unmatched. The CDR3 coding sequence is TGTGCCAGCGGCACAGGGGGCACGGGACTCCCGAACGAGCAGTACTTC. Amino acids: CASGTGGTGLPNEQYF.

CDR3 nucleotide sequence: TGTGCCAGCAACCGGGACAACACTGAAGCTTTCTTT. It encodes CASNRDNTEAFF. The V gene is TRBV5-4, the J gene TRBJ1-1; D is possibly TRBD1 (5 bases). The germline gives CDR1 SGHNT, CDR2 YYREEE (reference sequence). The germline V and J ends were trimmed by 6 bases and 2 bases, with 8 bases remaining between them. There are 12 residues in the CDR3. The variable domain in full, completed from reference TRBV5-4 and TRBJ1-1, reads ETGVTQSPTHLIKTRGQQVTLRCSSQSGHNTVSWYQQALGQGPQFIFQYYREEENGRGNFPPRFSGLQFPNYSSELNVNALELDDSALYLCASNRDNTEAFFGQGTRLTVV.

This chain connects TRBV30 to TRBJ2-7, with 10 bases that match TRBD1. The length of the CDR3 is 15 residues. V lost 4 bases, J lost 0 bases, and 6 bases stayed unmatched. CDR1 and CDR2 (germline): GTSNPN, SVGIG (reference sequence). CDR3 loop: CAWTPGTGVSYEQYF. For the CDR3, the DNA is TGTGCCTGGACTCCCGGGACAGGGGTCTCCTACGAGCAGTACTTC.

The V gene is TRBV5-6, the J gene TRBJ1-2; D gene unclear. The CDR3 is made up of 15 amino acids. Between the trimmed V and J ends, which lost 2 bases and 8 bases, there was a span of 19 bases. Germline loops: CDR1 SGHDT, CDR2 YYEEEE. The CDR3 sequence is CASSFRGVGNFGYTF. The DNA for the CDR3 is TGTGCCAGCAGCTTCCGGGGAGTGGGAAACTTCGGCTACACCTTC.